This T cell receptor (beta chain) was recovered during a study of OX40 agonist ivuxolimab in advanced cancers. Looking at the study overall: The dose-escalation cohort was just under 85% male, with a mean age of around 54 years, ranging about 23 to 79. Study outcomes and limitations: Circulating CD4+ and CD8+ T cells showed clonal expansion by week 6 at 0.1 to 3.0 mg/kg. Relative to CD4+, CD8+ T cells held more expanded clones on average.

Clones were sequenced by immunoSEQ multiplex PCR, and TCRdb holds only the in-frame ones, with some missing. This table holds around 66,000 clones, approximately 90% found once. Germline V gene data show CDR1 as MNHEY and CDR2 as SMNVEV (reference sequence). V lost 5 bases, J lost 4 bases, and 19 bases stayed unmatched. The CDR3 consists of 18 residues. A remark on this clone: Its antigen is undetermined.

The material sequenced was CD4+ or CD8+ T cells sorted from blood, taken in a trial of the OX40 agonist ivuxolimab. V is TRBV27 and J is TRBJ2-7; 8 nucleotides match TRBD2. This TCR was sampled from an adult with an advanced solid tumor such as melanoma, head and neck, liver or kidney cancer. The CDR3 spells CASSRFPGLGPGRYEQYF. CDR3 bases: TGTGCCAGCAGTCGATTCCCGGGACTAGGGCCCGGGCGGTACGAGCAGTACTTC.